The 21 T cell receptor beta chains given below trace back to one sample, sequenced in a study of PD-1 blockade in classical Hodgkin lymphoma. The method was immunoSEQ multiplex PCR; TCRdb's version includes in-frame clones alone and lacks a portion of them. The sample has under 95,000 clones, just over 90% seen once; the top ten hold more than 6.5%. Brentuximab vedotin exposure varied among the patients, all of whom had relapsed after autologous stem cell transplantation. The source was peripheral blood mononuclear cells (PBMCs), collected at baseline. Receptors were obtained from a human donor with classical Hodgkin lymphoma.

V is TRBV23-1 and J is TRBJ1-1; possible D gene TRBD1, 5 bases. TRBV23-1 is an ORF, with its function uncertain. This CDR3 is 13 amino acids long. V was clipped by 2 bases and J by 3 bases, with 7 bases between them. The CDR3 sequence is CASSQRGYTEAFF. The CDR3 DNA is TGCGCCAGCAGTCAAAGGGGATACACTGAAGCTTTCTTT.

The V and J genes are TRBV10-1 and TRBJ2-7, with 8 bases fitting TRBD1. Germline values: CDR1 WNHNN, CDR2 SYGVQD (reference sequence). CDR3 length: 15 amino acids. V lost 6 bases to trimming and J lost 3 bases; unmatched junction nucleotides: 10. CDR3 coding DNA: TGCGCCAGCAGCGCAGGCCCGGGACAGGTCTACGAGCAGTACTTC. It codes for CASSAGPGQVYEQYF.

This clone has only a few counts. This chain uses TRBV21-1 with TRBJ1-5; the table's D call, TRBD1, has no DNA check behind it. TRBV21-1 is termed a pseudogene. The CDR3 is 20 residues long. CDR3 protein: CASSRSRDRGPGPPNQPQHF. CDR3 DNA sequence: TGTGCCAGCAGCAGATCCCGGGACAGGGGGCCTGGCCCTCCCAATCAGCCCCAGCATTTT.

V is TRBV2 and J is TRBJ1-2; the D gene is possibly TRBD1 (5 bases). CDR3 length equals 13 residues. The germline CDR1 and CDR2 sequences are SNHLY and FYNNEI. Trimming took 6 bases from V and 3 from J, leaving 11 bases between them. The CDR3 loop reads CASSPGTDYGYTF. Here the CDR3 DNA reads TGTGCCAGCAGCCCCGGGACGGACTATGGCTACACCTTC.

Of note for this clone: This same CDR3 is encoded by further DNA sequences in the sample. V usage is TRBV18 and J usage is TRBJ2-3; D not resolved. The V gene's germline CDR1 is KGHSH and CDR2 LQKENI. CDR3 size: 13 residues. V lost 2 bases to trimming and J lost 4 bases, with 7 bases between them. The CDR3 coding sequence is TGTGCCAGCTCACCAACCGTCGCAGATACGCAGTATTTT. Translating gives CASSPTVADTQYF.

The V gene is TRBV10-3, the J gene TRBJ2-1; a weak D match, TRBD2 (6 bases). From germline, CDR1 is ENHRY and CDR2 SYGVKD. This CDR3 spans 16 amino acids. Trimming removed 4 bases from V and 5 bases from J, with 18 bases in between. CDR3 in amino acids: CAISGGGNFGNNEQFF. In DNA form, the CDR3 reads TGTGCCATCAGTGGTGGCGGGAATTTCGGGAACAATGAGCAGTTCTTC.

Written as DNA, the CDR3 is TGTGCCAGCAGCCCCGACCGGGACCTGGGGACGCAGTATTTT. Translated, it gives CASSPDRDLGTQYF. The V call is TRBV7-3, the J call TRBJ2-3, with D possibly called TRBD1 or TRBD2 (5 bases each). The CDR3 has 14 amino acids. V lost 5 bases, J lost 9 bases, and 18 bases lay in between. Germline values: CDR1 SGHTA, CDR2 FQGTGA.

This rearrangement joins TRBV4-2 to TRBJ2-7; TRBD1 matches 10 bases. CDR3 length: 15 residues. After removal of 2 bases from V and 5 bases from J, the junction contained 6 bases not matched to a gene. The germline gives CDR1 LGHNA, CDR2 YNFKEQ. The CDR3 DNA sequence: TGTGCCAGCAGCCAATCGACAGGGGGCAGAGACGAGCAGTACTTC. Translated: CASSQSTGGRDEQYF.

This clone was counted a single time. The V gene is TRBV29-1, the J gene TRBJ2-5; perhaps TRBD2 as D (6 bases). This CDR3 has 15 amino acids. V lost 4 bases to trimming and J lost 0 bases, with 15 bases between them. CDR1 is SQVTM and CDR2 is ANQGSEA in the germline V gene. In nucleotides, the CDR3 is TGCAGCGTTGTGAGTGGGGGGAGCAACCAAGAGACCCAGTACTTC. Its translation is CSVVSGGSNQETQYF. Full variable domain (remainder filled in from reference TRBV29-1 and TRBJ2-5): SAVISQKPSRDICQRGTSLTIQCQVDSQVTMMFWYRQQPGQSLTLIATANQGSEATYESGFVIDKFPISRPNLTFSTLTVSNMSPEDSSIYLCSVVSGGSNQETQYFGPGTRLLVL.

V gene TRBV9 combines with J gene TRBJ2-1; 7 bases agree with TRBD2. The germline CDR1 and CDR2 sequences are SGDLS and YYNGEE. With V trimmed by 0 bases and J by 12 bases, 3 bases remained unmatched. This CDR3 has 12 residues. CDR3 in DNA: TGTGCCAGCAGCGTAGTGGGCGGGGGGCAGTTCTTC. Its translation: CASSVVGGGQFF.

The rearrangement links TRBV9 to TRBJ2-3; 12 nucleotides match TRBD2. CDR3 size: 14 residues. CDR1 and CDR2 from the germline V gene are SGDLS and YYNGEE. The trim removed 3 bases at V and 7 bases at J, leaving 3 bases unmatched. As DNA, the CDR3 is TGTGCCAGCAGCGCGACTAGCGGGAGCCATACGCAGTATTTT. This codes for CASSATSGSHTQYF. Full variable domain (rest looked up from reference TRBV9 and TRBJ2-3): DSGVTQTPKHLITATGQRVTLRCSPRSGDLSVYWYQQSLDQGLQFLIQYYNGEERAKGNILERFSAQQFPDLHSELNLSSLELGDSALYFCASSATSGSHTQYFGPGTRLTVL.

This chain uses TRBV2 with TRBJ1-1, with D hard to call. Trimming removed 3 bases from V and 8 bases from J, with 13 bases in between. CDR1 SNHLY and CDR2 FYNNEI come from the germline V gene. This CDR3 is built from 13 residues. The CDR3, as DNA: TGTGCCAGCAGTGATCGACCCCAGGCGGAAGCTTTCTTT. Translating gives CASSDRPQAEAFF.

V usage is TRBV4-2 and J usage is TRBJ1-2; D possibly corresponds to TRBD1 (5 bases). The CDR3 spans 15 residues. CDR1 is LGHNA, CDR2 YNFKEQ, per germline. V lost 2 bases and J lost 5, with 15 bases in between. The CDR3 DNA is TGTGCCAGCAGCCAAAAGGGGACGGCTTTATATGGCTACACCTTC. Translated: CASSQKGTALYGYTF.

A few counts support this clone. The genes are TRBV19 and TRBJ1-2; D gene ambiguous. V was pared by 5 bases and J by 4 bases, with 5 bases between. There are 11 residues in the CDR3. In germline, CDR1 is LNHDA, CDR2 SQIVND (reference sequence). The CDR3 DNA reads TGTGCCAGTAGTTCCCTCTATGGCTACACCTTC. It encodes CASSSLYGYTF.

This rearrangement joins TRBV28 to TRBJ1-2; 9 positions agree with TRBD1. This CDR3 region has 16 residues. The ends lost 3 bases at V and 3 bases at J; junction bases unmatched: 8. CDR1 is MDHEN, CDR2 SYDVKM, per germline. CDR3 residues: CASSLAGTGSDYGYTF. In nucleotides, the CDR3 is TGTGCCAGCAGTTTGGCCGGGACAGGGAGCGACTATGGCTACACCTTC.

This chain joins TRBV10-3 and TRBJ2-5; D is uncertain. Germline values: CDR1 ENHRY, CDR2 SYGVKD. V lost 3 bases to trimming and J lost 1 base, with 6 bases between them. This CDR3 contains 13 residues. The DNA for the CDR3 is TGTGCCATCAGTGAATCTCTCCAAGAGACCCAGTACTTC. It codes for CAISESLQETQYF.

The rearrangement uses TRBV30 and TRBJ2-5, with D possibly matching TRBD2 (6 bases). V dropped 1 base and J dropped 9 bases, with 15 bases sitting between them. The CDR3 covers 13 residues. The germline V gene has CDR1 GTSNPN and CDR2 SVGIG (reference sequence). CDR3 region: CAWSEENPGAQYF. The CDR3 region has the DNA TGTGCCTGGAGTGAGGAGAACCCGGGAGCCCAGTACTTC.

The chain is built from TRBV5-8 and TRBJ1-1; 8 bases line up with TRBD1. The J segment lost 0 bases and the V segment lost 4 bases, leaving 8 bases of the junction unmatched. The CDR3 totals 16 residues. Germline V gene lookup returns CDR1 SGHTS and CDR2 YDEGEE. Written as DNA, the CDR3 is TGTGCCAGCAGCCCCCTGACAGGGGTGATGAACACTGAAGCTTTCTTT. Translated: CASSPLTGVMNTEAFF.

The rearrangement joins TRBV4-1 to TRBJ2-7, with 7 bases that match TRBD2. Germline V gene sequence: CDR1 MGHRA, CDR2 YSYEKL. This CDR3 has 13 amino acids. Trimming took 8 bases from V and 1 from J; bases not matched to a gene: 5. The CDR3 reads CASGTSVSYEQYF. For the CDR3, the DNA is TGCGCCAGCGGAACTAGCGTATCCTACGAGCAGTACTTC.

The V gene is TRBV27, the J gene TRBJ1-2, with TRBD1 matching over 8 bases. CDR1 and CDR2 (germline): MNHEY, SMNVEV (reference sequence). This CDR3 is 13 amino acids long. The V segment lost 5 bases and the J segment 2 bases; nucleotides outside the gene matches: 1. CDR3 sequence reads: CASSPGGNYGYTF. Here the CDR3 DNA reads TGTGCCAGCAGTCCAGGGGGCAACTATGGCTACACCTTC.

This chain's CDR3 is CASSQDGDGGATDTQYF. CDR3 in DNA: TGTGCCAGCAGCCAAGATGGGGATGGGGGGGCAACAGATACGCAGTATTTT. The chain carries TRBV4-2 and TRBJ2-3, with a possible D match to TRBD2 (7 bases). The V gene lost 0 bases and the J gene lost 3 bases, with 16 bases spanning the gap. Germline loops: CDR1 LGHNA, CDR2 YNFKEQ. The CDR3 sequence is 17 residues long.